Following are 27 T cell receptor beta chains from one sample sequenced in a study of T cell responses to AZD1222 COVID-19 vaccine. Profiling relied on immunoSEQ multiplex PCR, and the TCRdb table lists in-frame clones only, not all of them. This sample carries some 120,000 clones, about nine tenths of them seen once, and the ten largest clones take around 6.9%. The sample in question was peripheral blood, obtained on day 0 of AZD1222 vaccination. These receptors originate from an adult in good health.

The chain carries TRBV18 and TRBJ1-5; D ambiguous. Between the trimmed V and J ends, which lost 6 bases and 0 bases, there was a span of 12 bases. CDR1 and CDR2 (germline): KGHSH, LQKENI. The CDR3 covers 15 residues. Here the CDR3 reads CASSSGRISNQPQHF. DNA of the CDR3: TGTGCCAGCTCCTCTGGAAGGATTAGCAATCAGCCCCAGCATTTT.

The rearrangement uses TRBV6-6 and TRBJ1-1, with unresolved D. The CDR3 loop spans 14 amino acids. Germline CDR1 reads MNHNY; CDR2 reads SVGAGI (reference sequence). V was cut by 2 bases and J by 4 bases, with 11 bases left in between. CDR3 nucleotides: TGTGCCAGCAGTTACCTTCGGGGAAGCACTGAAGCTTTCTTT. This translates into CASSYLRGSTEAFF.

The chain joins TRBV28 to TRBJ1-2; D unclear. This CDR3 comprises 15 residues. Germline lookup yields CDR1 MDHEN and CDR2 SYDVKM. Trimming left V 5 bases short and J 3 bases short, with 16 bases between. CDR3 sequence: CASSGGGVSDYGYTF. For the CDR3, the DNA is TGTGCCAGCAGTGGAGGCGGGGTCTCAGACTATGGCTACACCTTC.

Note on this clone: The identical CDR3 is also encoded by other nucleotide sequences in the sample. CDR3 in DNA: TGTGCCAGTAGTCTGATTTATAGCAATCAGCCCCAGCATTTT. It yields the protein CASSLIYSNQPQHF. The rearrangement joins TRBV19 to TRBJ1-5; D unclear. Germline CDR1 LNHDA, CDR2 SQIVND (reference sequence). This CDR3 contains 14 residues. Trimming stripped 5 bases from V and 0 bases from J, with 8 bases between.

The chain uses TRBV6-5 and TRBJ2-5; perhaps TRBD2 as D (5 bases). CDR3 length: 14 residues. Trimming cost V 6 bases and J 4 bases, with 15 bases left between them. Germline V CDR1 and CDR2: MNHEY, SVGAGI. The CDR3 region is CASRFSAIRETQYF. CDR3 coding DNA: TGTGCCAGCAGGTTTAGCGCTATTAGAGAGACCCAGTACTTC.

The rearrangement uses TRBV5-1 and TRBJ2-3, with D tentatively TRBD1 (6 bases). The V and J ends lost 7 bases and 2 bases respectively, with 14 bases between them. The CDR3 runs 14 residues. Germline V gives CDR1 SGHRS, CDR2 YFSETQ. The CDR3 reads CASEQGEVTDTQYF. The DNA for the CDR3 is TGCGCCAGCGAACAGGGAGAGGTCACAGATACGCAGTATTTT.

This clone was seen a single time. The rearrangement uses TRBV10-2 and TRBJ1-2; the D is unclear. V lost 5 bases and J lost 0, with 13 bases in between. Germline V gives CDR1 WSHSY, CDR2 SAAADI. The CDR3 is 15 amino acids. This CDR3 is CASSPTAGANYGYTF. CDR3 nucleotide sequence: TGCGCCAGCAGTCCGACGGCAGGAGCTAACTATGGCTACACCTTC.

The rearrangement joins TRBV5-6 to TRBJ1-4, with 9 bases identical to TRBD1. This CDR3 is built from 15 residues. Germline V lookup: CDR1 SGHDT, CDR2 YYEEEE. The V segment lost 4 bases and the J segment 7 bases; nucleotides outside the gene matches: 8. The CDR3 spells CASSLRTGDVEKLFF. CDR3 nucleotide sequence: TGTGCCAGCAGCCTACGGACAGGGGATGTTGAAAAACTGTTTTTT.

This chain connects TRBV25-1 to TRBJ2-2; D is tentatively TRBD1 or TRBD2 (5 bases each). CDR3 length: 16 amino acids. Trimming stripped 6 bases from V and 3 bases from J, with 17 bases between. Germline V gene data show CDR1 as MGHDK and CDR2 as SYGVNS. The CDR3 DNA reads as TGTGCCAGCAGGGACTTGGGGGAGTACGACACCGGGGAGCTGTTTTTT. Encoded protein: CASRDLGEYDTGELFF.

This clone showed up just a few times. The rearrangement uses TRBV6-1 and TRBJ2-3; 11 nucleotides match TRBD2. Germline V gene data show CDR1 as MNHNS and CDR2 as SASEGT. The V segment lost 2 bases and the J segment 10 bases; nucleotides outside the gene matches: 8. The CDR3 covers 15 residues. CDR3 nucleotide sequence: TGTGCCAGCAGTGAACCGGGACTAGCGGAGATGGCGCAGTATTTT. It translates to CASSEPGLAEMAQYF.

The V gene is TRBV19, the J gene TRBJ1-5, with D maybe TRBD1 (5 bases). Germline V gene lookup returns CDR1 LNHDA and CDR2 SQIVND (reference sequence). This CDR3 comprises 13 residues. V was cut by 10 bases and J by 6 bases, with 16 bases left in between. The CDR3 nucleotides read TGTGCCACCAACGGGGGAGAGGGTCAGCCCCAGCATTTT. Its translation is CATNGGEGQPQHF.

The CDR3 here is CAWSVGVAGGPGQETQYF. The CDR3 DNA follows: TGTGCCTGGAGTGTAGGGGTAGCGGGAGGCCCGGGGCAAGAGACCCAGTACTTC. V usage is TRBV30 and J usage is TRBJ2-5, with TRBD2 matching over 10 bases. The V gene end was trimmed by 0 bases and the J gene end by 2 bases; junction bases not matched to a gene: 12. Per germline, CDR1 GTSNPN and CDR2 SVGIG (reference sequence). This CDR3 is built from 18 residues.

This chain uses TRBV11-2 with TRBJ2-3; no clear D. Germline V gives CDR1 SGHAT, CDR2 FQNNGV. The V end lost 1 base, the J end lost 2 bases, and 10 bases lay between the germline ends. CDR3 length: 15 amino acids. For the CDR3, the DNA is TGTGCCAGCAGCTTAGTGTCAGCGTACACAGATACGCAGTATTTT. It codes for CASSLVSAYTDTQYF.

The CDR3 reads CASSLAGGSSDTQYF. For the CDR3, the DNA is TGCGCCAGCAGCTTGGCGGGCGGGAGTTCAGATACGCAGTATTTT. The rearrangement links TRBV5-1 to TRBJ2-3; 7 bases agree with TRBD2. The junction had 5 bases not matched to a gene; V was cut back by 0 bases and J by 4 bases. The V gene's germline CDR1 is SGHRS and CDR2 YFSETQ. The CDR3 consists of 15 residues. The full variable domain, with the rest looked up from reference TRBV5-1 and TRBJ2-3, is KAGVTQTPRYLIKTRGQQVTLSCSPISGHRSVSWYQQTPGQGLQFLFEYFSETQRNKGNFPGRFSGRQFSNSRSEMNVSTLELGDSALYLCASSLAGGSSDTQYFGPGTRLTVL.

V gene TRBV5-6 combines with J gene TRBJ2-5, with TRBD2 identical over 9 bases. The V gene's germline CDR1 is SGHDT and CDR2 YYEEEE. The CDR3 has 15 amino acids. With 1 base clipped from V and 5 bases from J, the junction kept 6 bases outside the gene matches. CDR3: CASSLRSGRGETQYF. The CDR3 DNA is TGTGCCAGCAGCTTGCGTAGCGGGAGAGGTGAGACCCAGTACTTC.

This rearrangement joins TRBV29-1 to TRBJ2-5, with unresolved D. Germline V gives CDR1 SQVTM, CDR2 ANQGSEA. V lost 1 base and J lost 7, with 13 bases in between. There are 13 residues in the CDR3. CDR3 bases: TGCAGCGTTGAAGTAGGACCAAGAGCGACCCAGTACTTC. Protein: CSVEVGPRATQYF.

The chain is built from TRBV28 and TRBJ1-4; no reliable D call. V was trimmed by 7 bases and J by 0 bases, leaving 6 bases between them. Per germline, CDR1 MDHEN and CDR2 SYDVKM. The CDR3 extends over 13 amino acids. Here the CDR3 DNA reads TGTGCCAGCACAGATGCAACTAATGAAAAACTGTTTTTT. Its translation is CASTDATNEKLFF.

The chain joins TRBV19 to TRBJ2-5; TRBD1 agrees at 8 bases. V was clipped by 7 bases and J by 4 bases; unmatched bases: 5. This CDR3 is 13 amino acids long. Germline V CDR1 and CDR2: LNHDA, SQIVND (reference sequence). The CDR3 loop reads CASMRTGRETQYF. Here the CDR3 DNA reads TGTGCCAGTATGAGGACAGGGCGAGAGACCCAGTACTTC.

This clone appeared a few times. The chain combines TRBV4-1 with TRBJ2-7; TRBD1 aligns across 11 bases. Trimming cost V 3 bases and J 2 bases; bases outside gene matches: 6. Germline V gene sequence: CDR1 MGHRA, CDR2 YSYEKL. The CDR3 is 16 amino acids. The CDR3 is CASSHGQGADTYEQYF. CDR3 in DNA: TGCGCCAGCAGCCATGGACAGGGGGCTGATACCTACGAGCAGTACTTC.

The J gene is TRBJ2-7, the V gene TRBV5-8; tentatively, D is TRBD2 (5 bases). Germline V CDR1 and CDR2: SGHTS, YDEGEE. The V end lost 7 bases, the J end lost 3 bases, and 5 bases lay between the germline ends. CDR3 size: 10 residues. The CDR3 spells CASGSYEQYF. The CDR3 DNA reads TGTGCCAGCGGGAGCTACGAGCAGTACTTC.

The chain links TRBV7-9 to TRBJ2-7; tentative D call: TRBD1 (7 bases). Between the trimmed V and J ends, which lost 4 bases and 3 bases, there was a span of 19 bases. There are 16 residues in the CDR3. Germline V CDR1 and CDR2: SEHNR, FQNEAQ (reference sequence). The DNA for the CDR3 is TGTGCCAGCAGCTCCCCTCCAGGGGGGACCCACTACGAGCAGTACTTC. This translates into CASSSPPGGTHYEQYF.

V and J are TRBV4-1 and TRBJ2-3, with D perhaps TRBD2 (6 bases). The CDR3 sequence is 15 residues long. V was pared by 1 base and J by 3 bases, with 11 bases between. Germline CDR1 MGHRA, CDR2 YSYEKL. In DNA form, the CDR3 reads TGCGCCAGCAGCCAAGTGGAGGGGAGAACAGATACGCAGTATTTT. Protein product: CASSQVEGRTDTQYF.

V is TRBV9 and J is TRBJ1-1, with a weak D call TRBD1 (5 bases). Germline V CDR1 and CDR2: SGDLS, YYNGEE. The CDR3 totals 12 residues. Trimming stripped 3 bases from V and 13 bases from J, with 16 bases between. Here the CDR3 reads CASSAGSGGHFF. DNA of the CDR3: TGTGCCAGCAGCGCGGGAAGCGGGGGTCATTTCTTT.

Regarding this clone: Other DNA sequences in the same sample also yield this CDR3. This rearrangement joins TRBV19 to TRBJ2-3; no clear D gene. The V gene's germline CDR1 is LNHDA and CDR2 SQIVND (reference sequence). The CDR3 is 11 amino acids. V dropped 1 base and J dropped 5 bases, with 1 base sitting between them. The CDR3 here is CASSIGDTQYF. CDR3 nucleotides: TGTGCCAGTAGTATAGGAGATACGCAGTATTTT.

Concerning this clone itself: The same CDR3 is also encoded by other DNA sequences in this sample. The gene calls are TRBV13 and TRBJ1-2, with D tentatively TRBD1 (6 bases). V dropped 5 bases and J dropped 2 bases, with 12 bases sitting between them. The CDR3 has 14 amino acids. Germline CDR1 PRHDT, CDR2 FYEKMQ (reference sequence). The CDR3 DNA reads as TGTGCCAGCAGCCCGCGGACAGCCAACTATGGCTACACCTTC. Protein product: CASSPRTANYGYTF.

Remarks on this clone: Other DNA sequences from this sample encode an identical CDR3 as well. The chain couples TRBV11-2 to TRBJ2-7; 8 positions agree with TRBD2. The germline V gene encodes CDR1 SGHAT and CDR2 FQNNGV. J was trimmed by 1 base and V by 2 bases; bases with no gene match: 1. The CDR3 extends over 14 amino acids. Here the CDR3 DNA reads TGTGCCAGCAGCTTAACTAGCGGTTCCTACGAGCAGTACTTC. This encodes CASSLTSGSYEQYF.

The chain uses TRBV5-4 and TRBJ2-7; TRBD1 might be the D (6 bases). V was cut by 1 base and J by 5 bases, with 10 bases left in between. The germline gives CDR1 SGHNT, CDR2 YYREEE (reference sequence). The CDR3 runs to 13 residues. CDR3 residues: CASSLRGFHEQYF. The DNA of the CDR3 is TGTGCCAGCAGCTTGAGGGGGTTCCACGAGCAGTACTTC.